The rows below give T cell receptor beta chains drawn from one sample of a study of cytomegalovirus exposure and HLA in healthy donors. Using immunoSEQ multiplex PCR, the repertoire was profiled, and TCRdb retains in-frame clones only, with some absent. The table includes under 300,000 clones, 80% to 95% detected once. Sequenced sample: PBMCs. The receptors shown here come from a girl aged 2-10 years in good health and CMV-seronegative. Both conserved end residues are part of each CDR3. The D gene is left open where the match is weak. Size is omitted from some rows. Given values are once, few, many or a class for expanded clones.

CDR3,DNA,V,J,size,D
CASSPTGQLNTEAFF,TGTGCCAGCTCACCGACGGGACAGCTAAACACTGAAGCTTTCTTT,TRBV18,TRBJ1-1,few,TRBD1
CASSLAFAGNYGYTF,TGTGCCAGCAGCTTGGCATTCGCGGGGAACTATGGCTACACCTTC,TRBV5-8,TRBJ1-2,-,-
CASSSGQGKWSGTEAFF,TGTGCCAGCAGTTCGGGACAGGGAAAGTGGTCGGGCACTGAAGCTTTCTTT,TRBV28,TRBJ1-1,-,TRBD1
CASSHPREGTEAFF,TGTGCCAGCAGTCACCCCAGGGAGGGAACTGAAGCTTTCTTT,TRBV6-6,TRBJ1-1,-,-
CASSYGTGPQPQHF,TGTGCCAGCAGCTACGGGACAGGCCCTCAGCCCCAGCATTTT,TRBV7-2,TRBJ1-5,-,TRBD1
CVSSQSGGRTYEQYF,TGTGTCAGCAGCCAATCCGGGGGGCGCACCTACGAGCAGTACTTC,TRBV6-6,TRBJ2-7,-,-
CASSWDRERNYGYTF,TGTGCCAGCAGCTGGGACAGGGAACGTAACTATGGCTACACCTTC,TRBV7-2,TRBJ1-2,-,TRBD1
CATSSQISASSRDTQYF,TGTGCCACCAGCAGCCAGATCTCGGCTAGCTCACGAGATACGCAGTATTTT,TRBV15,TRBJ2-3,once,-
CASSTAGMDQPQHF,TGTGCCAGCTCAACGGCGGGGATGGATCAGCCCCAGCATTTT,TRBV18,TRBJ1-5,-,-
CASSSGGEQGANEQYF,TGTGCCAGCAGCTCGGGAGGGGAACAGGGGGCCAACGAGCAGTACTTC,TRBV5-4,TRBJ2-7,-,-
CASSQERPLGYPSTDTQYF,TGCGCCAGCAGCCAAGAGAGGCCTTTAGGCTACCCTAGCACAGATACGCAGTATTTT,TRBV4-1,TRBJ2-3,-,-
CASRGSGKTQYF,TGTGCCAGCAGGGGTAGCGGGAAGACCCAGTACTTC,TRBV6-1,TRBJ2-5,-,TRBD2
CASSGGNEQYF,TGTGCCAGTAGTGGAGGGAACGAGCAGTACTTC,TRBV19,TRBJ2-7,-,-
CASSEYGPGREQYF,TGTGCCAGCAGTGAATACGGCCCGGGTCGCGAGCAGTACTTC,TRBV25-1,TRBJ2-7,-,-
CASSLLDRGHEQYF,TGTGCCAGTAGTCTCCTGGACAGGGGACACGAGCAGTACTTC,TRBV19,TRBJ2-7,-,TRBD1
CASSRGTDTYEQYF,TGTGCCAGCAGTCGTGGGACAGACACCTACGAGCAGTACTTC,TRBV2,TRBJ2-7,-,TRBD1
CASTYGGQASYEQYF,TGTGCCAGCACCTACGGCGGACAGGCCTCCTACGAGCAGTACTTC,TRBV6-1,TRBJ2-7,-,TRBD1
CASSQVGLASGELFF,TGTGCCAGCAGCCAAGTAGGACTAGCATCCGGGGAGCTGTTTTTT,TRBV4-2,TRBJ2-2,few,TRBD2
CASSSPQGLTPNNSPLHF,TGTGCCAGCAGCTCCCCACAGGGCCTAACCCCCAATAATTCACCCCTCCACTTT,TRBV13,TRBJ1-6,-,-
CASNLGLAEQETQYF,TGTGCCAGCAACCTCGGACTAGCGGAGCAAGAGACCCAGTACTTC,TRBV2,TRBJ2-5,-,TRBD2
CASSMGQGVYEQYF,TGTGCCAGCAGCATGGGACAGGGGGTCTACGAGCAGTACTTC,TRBV27,TRBJ2-7,once,TRBD1
CASSVGRTTTYEQYF,TGTGCCAGCAGCGTAGGGCGTACTACGACCTACGAGCAGTACTTC,TRBV9,TRBJ2-7,-,-
CSVLPSTGSSGANVLTF,TGCAGCGTTCTCCCGTCGACAGGATCCTCTGGGGCCAACGTCCTGACTTTC,TRBV29-1,TRBJ2-6,-,-
CASSSETELNEQFF,TGTGCCAGCAGTTCGGAGACAGAACTCAATGAGCAGTTCTTC,TRBV6-6,TRBJ2-1,-,-
CASSLWGPAGDTQYF,TGTGCCAGCAGTTTATGGGGCCCAGCAGGGGATACGCAGTATTTT,TRBV27,TRBJ2-3,-,-
CASSPDGGLTGKTQYF,TGTGCCAGCAGTCCCGACGGGGGTCTCACTGGGAAGACCCAGTACTTC,TRBV25-1,TRBJ2-5,-,-
CASSLQGYEQYF,TGTGCCAGCAGTCTCCAGGGTTACGAGCAGTACTTC,TRBV6-1,TRBJ2-7,-,-
CAWERGGNTGELFF,TGTGCCTGGGAGCGGGGGGGGAACACCGGGGAGCTGTTTTTT,TRBV30,TRBJ2-2,-,TRBD2
CASMRNAGNTIYF,TGTGCCAGTATGCGGAACGCTGGAAACACCATATATTTT,TRBV19,TRBJ1-3,-,-
CAIKGGSVAGEGTQYF,TGTGCCATCAAAGGGGGCTCGGTAGCGGGAGAGGGGACCCAGTACTTC,TRBV10-3,TRBJ2-5,-,TRBD2
CASSERGNYGYTF,TGTGCCAGCAGTGAGCGGGGGAACTATGGCTACACCTTC,TRBV6-1,TRBJ1-2,-,-
CASSEEWGLAKNIQYF,TGTGCCAGCAGTGAAGAGTGGGGCTTGGCCAAAAACATTCAGTACTTC,TRBV2,TRBJ2-4,-,-
CASSQPPGTSGLSYEQYF,TGCGCCAGCAGCCAACCTCCCGGGACTAGCGGGCTCTCCTACGAGCAGTACTTC,TRBV4-1,TRBJ2-7,-,TRBD2
CASTRTSGGNEQFF,TGTGCCAGTACCCGGACTAGCGGGGGCAATGAGCAGTTCTTC,TRBV19,TRBJ2-1,-,TRBD2
CASSQVGSWQGVTEAFF,TGCGCCAGCAGCCAAGTCGGATCGTGGCAGGGGGTTACTGAAGCTTTCTTT,TRBV4-1,TRBJ1-1,-,TRBD1
CASSYGTGAGNTEAFF,TGTGCCAGCAGTTACGGGACAGGGGCGGGAAACACTGAAGCTTTCTTT,TRBV6-5,TRBJ1-1,-,TRBD1
CAIAAIYEQYF,TGTGCCATAGCAGCCATCTACGAGCAGTACTTC,TRBV28,TRBJ2-7,-,-
CATNSGQGTEKLFF,TGTGCCACCAACTCCGGACAGGGGACCGAAAAACTGTTTTTT,TRBV15,TRBJ1-4,-,TRBD1
CASSLYQAANEKLFF,TGTGCCAGCAGCCTCTATCAGGCAGCTAATGAAAAACTGTTTTTT,TRBV7-9,TRBJ1-4,-,-
CASSTGVGNTIYF,TGTGCCAGCAGCACGGGGGTAGGAAACACCATATATTTT,TRBV13,TRBJ1-3,-,-
CASSLTGRQFF,TGTGCCAGCAGCCTAACTGGGAGGCAGTTCTTC,TRBV7-8,TRBJ2-1,-,-
CASSPGLPRTQYF,TGTGCCAGCAGTCCGGGACTGCCAAGGACCCAGTACTTC,TRBV6-5,TRBJ2-5,-,-
CASSWGTGRGYTF,TGTGCCAGCAGTTGGGGGACAGGTCGGGGCTACACCTTC,TRBV27,TRBJ1-2,once,TRBD1
CASSPTPGLVVYEQYF,TGTGCCAGCAGTCCGACCCCGGGACTAGTAGTCTACGAGCAGTACTTC,TRBV5-4,TRBJ2-7,-,TRBD2
CATSRDLGVNTEAFF,TGTGCCACCAGCAGAGATCTAGGAGTAAACACTGAAGCTTTCTTT,TRBV15,TRBJ1-1,-,-
CASSLQGAYEQYF,TGTGCCAGCAGCTTACAGGGGGCCTACGAGCAGTACTTC,TRBV7-9,TRBJ2-7,-,TRBD1
CASRRQGSGYTF,TGTGCCAGCAGGCGACAGGGTAGTGGCTACACCTTC,TRBV6-5,TRBJ1-2,-,TRBD1
CASSEPTHRNGFF,TGTGCCAGCAGTGAACCGACTCACCGCAACGGGTTCTTC,TRBV2,TRBJ2-1,few,-
CASSTKLAGSTDTQYF,TGTGCCAGCAGCACGAAACTAGCGGGAAGCACAGATACGCAGTATTTT,TRBV5-4,TRBJ2-3,-,TRBD2
CASSGRQGALHGYTF,TGTGCCAGCAGCGGCAGACAGGGGGCCCTACATGGCTACACCTTC,TRBV9,TRBJ1-2,-,TRBD1
CASIGRGGMNTEAFF,TGTGCCAGCATAGGGCGGGGAGGCATGAACACTGAAGCTTTCTTT,TRBV6-5,TRBJ1-1,once,-
CASSPERQGATLYGYTF,TGTGCCAGCTCACCGGAAAGACAGGGGGCGACCCTCTATGGCTACACCTTC,TRBV18,TRBJ1-2,-,TRBD1
CASSLSGAREQYF,TGTGCCAGCAGCCTCAGCGGCGCTAGAGAGCAGTACTTC,TRBV7-9,TRBJ2-7,-,-
CASSKRGQIPMNTEAFF,TGTGCCAGTAGTAAGAGGGGGCAAATTCCGATGAACACTGAAGCTTTCTTT,TRBV19,TRBJ1-1,-,TRBD1
CASSPLLAKNIQYF,TGTGCCAGCAGCCCCCTTCTAGCCAAAAACATTCAGTACTTC,TRBV5-6,TRBJ2-4,-,-